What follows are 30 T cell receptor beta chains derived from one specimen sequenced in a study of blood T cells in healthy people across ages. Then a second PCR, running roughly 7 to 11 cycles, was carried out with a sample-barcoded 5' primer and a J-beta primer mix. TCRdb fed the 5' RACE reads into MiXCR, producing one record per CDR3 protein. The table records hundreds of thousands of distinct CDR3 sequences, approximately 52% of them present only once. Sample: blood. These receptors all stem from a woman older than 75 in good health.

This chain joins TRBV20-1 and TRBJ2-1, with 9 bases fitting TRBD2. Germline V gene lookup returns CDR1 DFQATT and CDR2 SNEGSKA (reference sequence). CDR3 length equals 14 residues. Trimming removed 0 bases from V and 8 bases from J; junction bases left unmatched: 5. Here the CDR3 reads CSAREGWTSDEQFF. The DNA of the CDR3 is TGCAGTGCTAGAGAGGGTTGGACTAGCGATGAGCAGTTCTTC.

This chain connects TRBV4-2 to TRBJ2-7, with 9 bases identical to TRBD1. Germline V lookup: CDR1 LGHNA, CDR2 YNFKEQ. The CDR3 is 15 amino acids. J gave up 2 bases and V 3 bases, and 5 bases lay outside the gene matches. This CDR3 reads CASSQAGTGPYEQYF. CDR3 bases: TGTGCCAGCAGCCAGGCCGGGACAGGGCCCTACGAGCAGTACTTC.

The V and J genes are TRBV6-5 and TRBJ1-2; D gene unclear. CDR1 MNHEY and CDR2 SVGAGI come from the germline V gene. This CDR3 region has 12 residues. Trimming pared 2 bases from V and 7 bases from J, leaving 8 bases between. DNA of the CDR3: TGTGCCAGCAGTTACCCGCTCGGTGGCTACACCTTC. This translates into CASSYPLGGYTF.

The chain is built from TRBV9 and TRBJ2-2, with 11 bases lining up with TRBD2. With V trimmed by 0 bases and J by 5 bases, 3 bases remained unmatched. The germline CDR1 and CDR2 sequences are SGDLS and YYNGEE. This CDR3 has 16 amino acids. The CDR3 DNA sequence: TGTGCCAGCAGCGTAGATAGCGGGAGGGCAACCGGGGAGCTGTTTTTT. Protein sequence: CASSVDSGRATGELFF.

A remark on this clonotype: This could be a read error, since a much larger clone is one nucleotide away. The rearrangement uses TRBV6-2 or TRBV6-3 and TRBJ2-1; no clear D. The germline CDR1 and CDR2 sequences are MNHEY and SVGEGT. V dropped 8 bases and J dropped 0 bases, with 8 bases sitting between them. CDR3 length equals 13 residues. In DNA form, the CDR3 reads TGTGCCAGCGGTATAATCTCCTACAATGAGCAGTTCTTC. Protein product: CASGIISYNEQFF.

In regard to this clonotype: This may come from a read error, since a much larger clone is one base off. CDR3 protein: CASSYRGSYEQYF. For the CDR3, the DNA is TGTGCCAGCAGTTACAGAGGTAGCTACGAGCAGTACTTC. The rearrangement joins TRBV6-6 to TRBJ2-7, with D uncertain. Germline V gene lookup returns CDR1 MNHNY and CDR2 SVGAGI (reference sequence). This CDR3 is built from 13 residues. Trimming stripped 2 bases from V and 3 bases from J, with 8 bases between.

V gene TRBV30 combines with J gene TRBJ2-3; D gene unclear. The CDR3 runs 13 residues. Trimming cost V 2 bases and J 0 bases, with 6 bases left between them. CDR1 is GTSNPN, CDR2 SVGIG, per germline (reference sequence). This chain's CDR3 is CAWSFGSTDTQYF. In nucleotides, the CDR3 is TGTGCCTGGAGTTTTGGCAGCACAGATACGCAGTATTTT.

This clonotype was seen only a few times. CDR3 sequence: CATGSRYGYTF. The CDR3 DNA follows: TGTGCCACCGGGAGTAGGTATGGCTACACCTTC. This chain uses TRBV2 with TRBJ1-2; no clear D gene. This CDR3 region has 11 residues. V was clipped by 10 bases and J by 5 bases, with 11 bases between them. The germline V gene has CDR1 SNHLY and CDR2 FYNNEI. Combining the CDR3 with reference TRBV2 and TRBJ1-2 gives the whole variable domain EPEVTQTPSHQVTQMGQEVILRCVPISNHLYFYWYRQILGQKVEFLVSFYNNEISEKSEIFDDQFSVERPDGSNFTLKIRSTKLEDSAMYFCATGSRYGYTFGSGTRLTVV.

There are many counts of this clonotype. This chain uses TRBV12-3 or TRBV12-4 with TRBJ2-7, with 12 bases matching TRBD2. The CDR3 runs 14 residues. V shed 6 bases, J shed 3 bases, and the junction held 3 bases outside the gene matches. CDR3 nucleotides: TGTGCCAGCAGCACGACTAGCGGGAGCTACGAGCAGTACTTC. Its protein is CASSTTSGSYEQYF.

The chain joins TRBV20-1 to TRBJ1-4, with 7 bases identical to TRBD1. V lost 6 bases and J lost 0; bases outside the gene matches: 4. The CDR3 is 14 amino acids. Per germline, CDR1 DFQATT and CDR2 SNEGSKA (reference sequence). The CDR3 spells CSATGTATNEKLFF. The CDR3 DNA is TGCAGTGCCACCGGGACAGCAACTAATGAAAAACTGTTTTTT.

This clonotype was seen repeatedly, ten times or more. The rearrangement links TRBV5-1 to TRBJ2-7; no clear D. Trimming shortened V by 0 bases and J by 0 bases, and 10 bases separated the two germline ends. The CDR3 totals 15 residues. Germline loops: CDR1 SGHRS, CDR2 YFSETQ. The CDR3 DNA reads TGCGCCAGCAGCTTGGCCGTAGGCAGCTCCTACGAGCAGTACTTC. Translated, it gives CASSLAVGSSYEQYF.

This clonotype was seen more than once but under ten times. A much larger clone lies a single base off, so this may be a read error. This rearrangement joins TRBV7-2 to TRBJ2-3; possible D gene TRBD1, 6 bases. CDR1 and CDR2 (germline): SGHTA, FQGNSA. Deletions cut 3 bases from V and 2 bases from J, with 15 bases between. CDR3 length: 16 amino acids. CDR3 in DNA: TGTGCCAGCAGCTTCCAGGCCGGGACAATCACAGATACGCAGTATTTT. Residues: CASSFQAGTITDTQYF.

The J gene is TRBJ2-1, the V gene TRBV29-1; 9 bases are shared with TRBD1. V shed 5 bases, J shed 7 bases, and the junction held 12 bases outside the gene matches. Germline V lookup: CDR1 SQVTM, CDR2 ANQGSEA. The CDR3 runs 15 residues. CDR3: CSVPVTLGQGNEQFF. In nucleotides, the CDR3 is TGCAGCGTTCCTGTAACCCTCGGACAGGGGAATGAGCAGTTCTTC.

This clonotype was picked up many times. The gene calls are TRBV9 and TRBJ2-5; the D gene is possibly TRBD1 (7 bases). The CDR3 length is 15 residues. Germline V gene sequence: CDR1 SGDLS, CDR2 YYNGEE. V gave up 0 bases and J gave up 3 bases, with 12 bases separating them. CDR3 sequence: CASSVAGGLEETQYF. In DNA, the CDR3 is TGTGCCAGCAGCGTAGCAGGGGGGCTGGAAGAGACCCAGTACTTC. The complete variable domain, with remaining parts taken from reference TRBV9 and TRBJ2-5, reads DSGVTQTPKHLITATGQRVTLRCSPRSGDLSVYWYQQSLDQGLQFLIQYYNGEERAKGNILERFSAQQFPDLHSELNLSSLELGDSALYFCASSVAGGLEETQYFGPGTRLLVL.

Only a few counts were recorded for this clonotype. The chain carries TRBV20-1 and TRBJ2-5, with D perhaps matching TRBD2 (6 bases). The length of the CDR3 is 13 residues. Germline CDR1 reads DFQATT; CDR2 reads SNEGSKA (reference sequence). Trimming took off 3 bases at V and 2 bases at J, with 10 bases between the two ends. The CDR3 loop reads CSASGGLQETQYF. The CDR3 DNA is TGCAGTGCTAGTGGTGGACTACAAGAGACCCAGTACTTC.

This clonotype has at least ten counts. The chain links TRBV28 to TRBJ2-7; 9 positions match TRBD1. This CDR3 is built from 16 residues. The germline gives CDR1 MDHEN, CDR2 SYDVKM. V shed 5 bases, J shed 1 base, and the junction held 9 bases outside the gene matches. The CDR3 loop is CASSRGDRAPSYEQYF. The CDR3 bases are TGTGCCAGCAGTAGGGGGGACAGGGCGCCTTCCTACGAGCAGTACTTC.

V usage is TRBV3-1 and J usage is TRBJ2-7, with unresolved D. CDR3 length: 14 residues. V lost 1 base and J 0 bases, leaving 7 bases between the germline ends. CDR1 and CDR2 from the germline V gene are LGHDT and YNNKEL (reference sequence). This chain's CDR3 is CASSQAQLSYEQYF. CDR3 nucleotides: TGTGCCAGCAGCCAAGCCCAACTCTCCTACGAGCAGTACTTC.

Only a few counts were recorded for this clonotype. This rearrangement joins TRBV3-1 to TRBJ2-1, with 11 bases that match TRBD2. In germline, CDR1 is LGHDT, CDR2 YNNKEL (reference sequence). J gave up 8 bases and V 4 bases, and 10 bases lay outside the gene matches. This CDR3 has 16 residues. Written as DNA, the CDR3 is TGTGCCAGCAGCCCAATAGCGGGAGGGCGTTTGCATGAGCAGTTCTTC. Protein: CASSPIAGGRLHEQFF.

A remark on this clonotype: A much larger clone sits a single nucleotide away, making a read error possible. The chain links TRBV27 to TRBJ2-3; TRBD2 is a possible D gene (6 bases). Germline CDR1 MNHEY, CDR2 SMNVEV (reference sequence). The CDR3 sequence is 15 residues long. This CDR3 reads CAGSPSPGSADTQYF. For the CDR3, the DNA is TGTGCCGGCAGTCCAAGTCCCGGGAGCGCAGATACGCAGTATTTT.

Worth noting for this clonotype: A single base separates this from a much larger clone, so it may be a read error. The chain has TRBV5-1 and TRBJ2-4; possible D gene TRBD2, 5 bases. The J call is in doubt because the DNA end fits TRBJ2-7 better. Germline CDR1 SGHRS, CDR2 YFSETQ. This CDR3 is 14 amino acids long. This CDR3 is CASSLGELTHEQYF. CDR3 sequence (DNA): TGCGCCAGCAGCTTGGGGGAGCTAACCCACGAGCAGTACTTC.

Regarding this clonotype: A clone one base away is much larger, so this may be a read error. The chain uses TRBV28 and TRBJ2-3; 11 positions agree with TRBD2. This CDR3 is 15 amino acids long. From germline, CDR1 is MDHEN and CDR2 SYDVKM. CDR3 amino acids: CANSTLAGGADTQYF. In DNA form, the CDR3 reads TGTGCCAACAGTACTCTAGCGGGGGGAGCAGATACGCAGTATTTT. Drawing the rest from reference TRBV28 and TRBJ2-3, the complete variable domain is DVKVTQSSRYLVKRTGEKVFLECVQDMDHENMFWYRQDPGLGLRLIYFSYDVKMKEKGDIPEGYSVSREKKERFSLILESASTNQTSMYLCANSTLAGGADTQYFGPGTRLTVL.

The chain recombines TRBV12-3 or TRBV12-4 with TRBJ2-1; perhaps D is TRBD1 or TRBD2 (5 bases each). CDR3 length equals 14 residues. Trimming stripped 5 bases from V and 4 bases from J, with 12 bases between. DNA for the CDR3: TGTGCCAGCAGTAGAGGGGACGGATACAATGAGCAGTTCTTC. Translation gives CASSRGDGYNEQFF.

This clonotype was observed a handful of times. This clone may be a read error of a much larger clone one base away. CDR3 bases: TGTGCCAGCAGTCCCGACAGCAATGAGCAGTACTTC. Amino acids: CASSPDSNEQYF. The chain has TRBV12-3 or TRBV12-4 and TRBJ2-7, with D perhaps matching TRBD1 (5 bases). The CDR3 runs to 12 residues. Trimming shortened V by 5 bases and J by 7 bases, and 12 bases separated the two germline ends.

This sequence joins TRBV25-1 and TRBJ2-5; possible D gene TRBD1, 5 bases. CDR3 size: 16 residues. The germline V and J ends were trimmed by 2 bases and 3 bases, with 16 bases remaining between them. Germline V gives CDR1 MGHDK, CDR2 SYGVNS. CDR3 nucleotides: TGTGCCAGCAGTGAACAGGGTTACGCCAGAAAAGAGACCCAGTACTTC. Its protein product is CASSEQGYARKETQYF. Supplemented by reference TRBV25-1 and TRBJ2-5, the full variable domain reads EADIYQTPRYLVIGTGKKITLECSQTMGHDKMYWYQQDPGMELHLIHYSYGVNSTEKGDLSSESTVSRIRTEHFPLTLESARPSHTSQYLCASSEQGYARKETQYFGPGTRLLVL.

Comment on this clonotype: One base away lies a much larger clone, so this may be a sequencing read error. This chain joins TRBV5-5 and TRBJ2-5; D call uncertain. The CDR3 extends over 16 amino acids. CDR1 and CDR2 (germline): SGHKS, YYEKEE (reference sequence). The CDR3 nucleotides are TGTGCCAACAGCTTGGGAATGGCACAGCTTCAAGAGACCCAGTACTTC. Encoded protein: CANSLGMAQLQETQYF.

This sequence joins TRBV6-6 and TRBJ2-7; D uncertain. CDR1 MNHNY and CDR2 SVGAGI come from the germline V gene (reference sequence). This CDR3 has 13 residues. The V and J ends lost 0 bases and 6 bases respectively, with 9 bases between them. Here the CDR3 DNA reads TGTGCCAGCAGTTACTCGATCGCAATCGAGCAGTACTTC. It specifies CASSYSIAIEQYF.

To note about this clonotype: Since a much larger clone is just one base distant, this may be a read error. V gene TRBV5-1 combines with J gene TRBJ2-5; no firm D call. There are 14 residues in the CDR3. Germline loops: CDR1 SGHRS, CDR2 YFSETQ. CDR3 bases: TGCGCCAGCGGCTTGGCCGGCAGAGAAGAGACCCAGTACTTC. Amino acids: CASGLAGREETQYF. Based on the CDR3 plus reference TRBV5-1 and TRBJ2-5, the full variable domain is KAGVTQTPRYLIKTRGQQVTLSCSPISGHRSVSWYQQTPGQGLQFLFEYFSETQRNKGNFPGRFSGRQFSNSRSEMNVSTLELGDSALYLCASGLAGREETQYFGPGTRLLVL.

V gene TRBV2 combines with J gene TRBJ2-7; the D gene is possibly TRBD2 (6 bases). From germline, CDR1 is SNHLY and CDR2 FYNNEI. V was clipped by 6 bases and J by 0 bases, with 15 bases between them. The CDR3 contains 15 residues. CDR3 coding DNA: TGTGCCAGCAGCCGGACTACGCTGGGCTCCTACGAGCAGTACTTC. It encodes CASSRTTLGSYEQYF.

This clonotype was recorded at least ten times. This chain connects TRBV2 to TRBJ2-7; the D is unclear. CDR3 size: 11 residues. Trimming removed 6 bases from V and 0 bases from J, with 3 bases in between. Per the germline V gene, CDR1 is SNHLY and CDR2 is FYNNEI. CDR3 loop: CASRVSYEQYF. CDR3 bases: TGTGCCAGCAGGGTCTCCTACGAGCAGTACTTC.

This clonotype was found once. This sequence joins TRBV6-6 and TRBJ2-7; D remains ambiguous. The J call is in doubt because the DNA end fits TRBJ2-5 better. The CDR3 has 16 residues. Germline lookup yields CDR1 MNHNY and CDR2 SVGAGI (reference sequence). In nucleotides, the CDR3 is TGTGCCAGCAGTTACTCGGGGTCGGCAAGACGAGAGACCCAGTACTTC. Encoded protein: CASSYSGSARRETQYF.